This T cell receptor (beta chain) originates from a study of T-cell memory formation after mild COVID-19. TCRdb re-called the 5' RACE reads through MiXCR, storing one row per CDR3 protein. The sample comprises about 210,000 distinct CDR3 sequences, approximately 30% of which are singletons, and around 10% rests with the top ten. This clonotype showed up just a few times. The antigen is not known. Overall study findings and caveats: Clones that contracted from day 15 to 85 were balanced CD4/CD8, while later expanders leaned CD4+. Contracting clones localized mainly to CM and EM when CD4+ and mainly to EMRA when CD8+.

The sequence derives from an adult woman who had mild COVID-19 (a few samples of this study predate the infection). Cell type and time point are not known. The sequencing sample was made of PBMCs or a T cell subset sorted from them (not recorded which).

CDR3 nucleotide sequence: TGCGCCAGCAGCTTGCAAACGGGGGGCACCTACAATGAGCAGTTCTTC. The encoded protein is CASSLQTGGTYNEQFF. This chain uses TRBV5-1 with TRBJ2-1; a possible D gene is TRBD2 (7 bases). Germline V gives CDR1 SGHRS, CDR2 YFSETQ. The CDR3 consists of 16 residues. V lost 1 base to trimming and J lost 2 bases, with 13 bases between them.